The 20 T cell receptor beta chains given below trace back to one sample, sequenced in a study of T cell repertoires in cytomegalovirus infection. From the reads, TCRdb called clonotypes with MiXCR, one entry per CDR3 protein. The table shows some 230,000 distinct CDR3 sequences, with over 20% occurring only once. Sample: CD8+ T cells from PBMCs. The origin of the receptors is a human donor in good health (CMV status not recorded). Some clones in this sample may be carry-over from other donors' samples.

This clonotype was observed at least ten times. The chain is built from TRBV12-3 or TRBV12-4 and TRBJ2-5; D might be TRBD1 (5 bases). CDR3 length equals 13 residues. V was shortened by 6 bases and J by 5 bases, with 13 bases between the two germline ends. The CDR3 DNA reads TGTGCCAGCAGCCTCGACAGTGGCGAGACCCAGTACTTC. Its protein product is CASSLDSGETQYF.

The rearrangement joins TRBV6-2 or TRBV6-3 to TRBJ1-2, with TRBD1 matching 7 bases. Germline loops: CDR1 MNHEY, CDR2 SVGEGT. J lost 2 bases, V lost 7 bases, and 7 bases had no gene match. CDR3 length equals 14 residues. The CDR3 region has the DNA TGTGCCAGCACCACGGACAGGAGGAACTATGGCTACACCTTC. Translated, it gives CASTTDRRNYGYTF.

This chain connects TRBV10-3 to TRBJ2-1; D perhaps matches TRBD2 (5 bases). The CDR3 is 17 amino acids. The germline V gene has CDR1 ENHRY and CDR2 SYGVKD. V lost 4 bases to trimming and J lost 4 bases, with 20 bases between them. This CDR3 reads CAISVDRTSAEYNEQFF. DNA of the CDR3: TGTGCCATCAGTGTTGATAGAACTAGTGCGGAATACAATGAGCAGTTCTTC.

The V gene is TRBV5-1, the J gene TRBJ1-2, with TRBD1 matching 9 bases. CDR3 length: 16 residues. After removal of 4 bases from V and 10 bases from J, the junction contained 17 bases not matched to a gene. Germline V lookup: CDR1 SGHRS, CDR2 YFSETQ. The CDR3 protein is CASSLPLGTGKFDYTF. CDR3 coding DNA: TGCGCCAGCAGCCTGCCTTTGGGGACAGGGAAGTTCGACTACACCTTC.

This clonotype was observed a few times. The chain joins TRBV29-1 to TRBJ2-3, with 8 bases aligning to TRBD2. The ends lost 3 bases at V and 5 bases at J; junction bases unmatched: 13. Per the germline V gene, CDR1 is SQVTM and CDR2 is ANQGSEA. The CDR3 extends over 16 amino acids. In DNA form, the CDR3 reads TGCAGCGTTGAGTGGGTAACGGGGGGGGCTGGAGATACGCAGTATTTT. This encodes CSVEWVTGGAGDTQYF.

In nucleotides, the CDR3 is TGCAGTGCTTGGACTTCGACCCTTTTTAACTATGGCTACACCTTC. Protein sequence: CSAWTSTLFNYGYTF. The V and J genes are TRBV20-1 and TRBJ1-2; D ambiguous. Trimming removed 5 bases at V and 1 base at J, with 17 bases between. CDR3 length: 15 amino acids. Germline CDR1 and CDR2: DFQATT and SNEGSKA (reference sequence).

The chain joins TRBV24-1 to TRBJ1-1; D uncertain. Deletions cut 4 bases from V and 2 bases from J, with 7 bases between. CDR1 is KGHDR, CDR2 SFDVKD, per germline. CDR3 length: 13 amino acids. The CDR3: CATSENSNTEAFF. The CDR3 DNA reads as TGTGCCACCAGTGAAAACAGCAACACTGAAGCTTTCTTT.

This clonotype was seen only a few times. The rearrangement links TRBV20-1 to TRBJ2-7; D uncertain. This CDR3 is built from 12 residues. V dropped 0 bases and J dropped 7 bases, with 10 bases sitting between them. CDR1 DFQATT and CDR2 SNEGSKA come from the germline V gene (reference sequence). CDR3 sequence: CSARDQSWEQYF. The CDR3 DNA is TGCAGTGCTAGAGATCAGTCCTGGGAGCAGTACTTC.

The gene calls are TRBV2 and TRBJ2-7, with unresolved D. The CDR3 has 15 amino acids. Germline V CDR1 and CDR2: SNHLY, FYNNEI. The V gene lost 0 bases and the J gene lost 10 bases, with 19 bases spanning the gap. The CDR3, as DNA: TGTGCCAGCAGTGAAGCCCTTAGAACATTCCTTGAACAGTACTTC. This encodes CASSEALRTFLEQYF. The full variable domain, its missing parts supplied by reference TRBV2 and TRBJ2-7, is EPEVTQTPSHQVTQMGQEVILRCVPISNHLYFYWYRQILGQKVEFLVSFYNNEISEKSEIFDDQFSVERPDGSNFTLKIRSTKLEDSAMYFCASSEALRTFLEQYFGPGTRLTVT.

The chain joins TRBV6-1 to TRBJ2-7, with 16 bases aligning to TRBD2. Germline V gene data show CDR1 as MNHNS and CDR2 as SASEGT. The CDR3 has 16 amino acids. The J segment lost 1 base and the V segment lost 5 bases, leaving 2 bases of the junction unmatched. The CDR3 is CASSLGLAGGSYEQYF. The CDR3 DNA sequence: TGTGCCAGCAGTTTGGGACTAGCGGGGGGGTCCTACGAGCAGTACTTC.

This clonotype has a handful of counts. The rearrangement uses TRBV20-1 and TRBJ2-7, with 7 positions matching TRBD1. Per the germline V gene, CDR1 is DFQATT and CDR2 is SNEGSKA (reference sequence). Trimming cost V 4 bases and J 3 bases; bases outside gene matches: 9. CDR3 length equals 14 residues. CDR3 amino acids: CSAKTGYSLYEQYF. As DNA, the CDR3 is TGCAGTGCTAAGACAGGGTATAGTCTCTACGAGCAGTACTTC.

The sample holds a few counts of this clonotype. The V gene is TRBV28, the J gene TRBJ1-5; D gene unclear. The length of the CDR3 is 12 residues. V was shortened by 2 bases and J by 9 bases, with 8 bases between the two germline ends. In germline, CDR1 is MDHEN, CDR2 SYDVKM. For the CDR3, the DNA is TGTGCCAGCAGTTTACCGCTAGGGCCCCAGCATTTT. Translating gives CASSLPLGPQHF.

This clonotype occurred a few times. This chain uses TRBV4-1 with TRBJ2-3; 7 bases fit TRBD2. Germline CDR1 and CDR2: MGHRA and YSYEKL. This CDR3 is built from 16 residues. J lost 2 bases, V lost 3 bases, and 8 bases had no gene match. As DNA, the CDR3 is TGCGCCAGCAGCCACTTCGGACTAGGTCCCACAGATACGCAGTATTTT. Its translation is CASSHFGLGPTDTQYF.

This clonotype has ten or more counts. The rearrangement joins TRBV7-2 to TRBJ2-7; D call uncertain. The CDR3 has 14 amino acids. V lost 5 bases, J lost 6 bases, and 17 bases lay in between. Germline V gives CDR1 SGHTA, CDR2 FQGNSA. CDR3 nucleotides: TGTGCCAGCAGCCTTGGCCCAGGTTGGGGCGAGCAGTACTTC. Translated: CASSLGPGWGEQYF.

The chain couples TRBV20-1 to TRBJ2-3, with a tentative D call TRBD2 (6 bases). The V end lost 8 bases, the J end lost 2 bases, and 14 bases lay between the germline ends. The length of the CDR3 is 13 residues. From germline, CDR1 is DFQATT and CDR2 SNEGSKA (reference sequence). The CDR3 loop reads CSSRDFFTDTQYF. For the CDR3, the DNA is TGCAGTTCGAGGGACTTCTTCACAGATACGCAGTATTTT.

This clonotype was detected ten times or more. The chain links TRBV24-1 to TRBJ2-7; D is possibly TRBD2 (6 bases). This CDR3 region has 14 residues. The germline CDR1 and CDR2 sequences are KGHDR and SFDVKD. Trimming removed 4 bases from V and 6 bases from J, with 15 bases in between. Here the CDR3 DNA reads TGTGCCACCAGTGAGAGCTCAAAGGAGGGCGAGCAGTACTTC. It codes for CATSESSKEGEQYF.

Worth noting for this clonotype: This may be a read error, as it is one base from a much larger clone. The chain has TRBV7-1 and TRBJ1-1; D gene uncertain. TRBV7-1 is labeled an ORF, and its function is uncertain. The CDR3 has 12 residues. DNA of the CDR3: TGTGCCGGCAGCGAACAGCCCACTGAAGCTTTCTTT. Translation: CAGSEQPTEAFF.

This rearrangement joins TRBV19 to TRBJ1-5, with D perhaps matching TRBD1 (5 bases). The CDR3 is 16 residues long. Deletions cut 3 bases from V and 1 base from J, with 13 bases between. Germline CDR1 reads LNHDA; CDR2 reads SQIVND (reference sequence). Here the CDR3 reads CASSIGTRGSNQPQHF. Here the CDR3 DNA reads TGTGCCAGTAGTATCGGCACCCGGGGGAGCAATCAGCCCCAGCATTTT.

This clonotype was counted a single time. V is TRBV20-1 and J is TRBJ1-1; TRBD1 aligns across 9 bases. The CDR3 extends over 13 amino acids. Germline V gene lookup returns CDR1 DFQATT and CDR2 SNEGSKA (reference sequence). V lost 5 bases to trimming and J lost 3 bases; unmatched junction nucleotides: 4. The CDR3 nucleotides read TGCAGTGCTGAGACAGGGGGACACACTGAAGCTTTCTTT. Its translation: CSAETGGHTEAFF.

This clonotype was seen ten or more times. V usage is TRBV7-9 and J usage is TRBJ2-1; D tentatively reads TRBD1 or TRBD2 (5 bases each). This CDR3 comprises 12 residues. CDR1 and CDR2 from the germline V gene are SEHNR and FQNEAQ (reference sequence). V lost 8 bases to trimming and J lost 10 bases, with 15 bases between them. DNA of the CDR3: TGTGCCAGCGAGGGGCTAGTAGCGGAGCAGTTCTTC. Translated, it gives CASEGLVAEQFF.